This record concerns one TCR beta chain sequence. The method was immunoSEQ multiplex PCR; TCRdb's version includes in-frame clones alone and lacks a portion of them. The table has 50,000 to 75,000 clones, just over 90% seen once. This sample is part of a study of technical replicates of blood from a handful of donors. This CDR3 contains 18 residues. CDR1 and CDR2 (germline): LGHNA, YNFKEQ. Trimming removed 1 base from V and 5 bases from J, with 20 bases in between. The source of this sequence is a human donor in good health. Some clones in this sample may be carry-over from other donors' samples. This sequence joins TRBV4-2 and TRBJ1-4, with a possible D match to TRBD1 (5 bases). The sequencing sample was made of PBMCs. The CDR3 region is CASSQGHRGLVLNEKLFF. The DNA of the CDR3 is TGTGCCAGCAGCCAAGGTCATCGGGGACTCGTCCTAAATGAAAAACTGTTTTTT.